These 24 T cell receptor beta chains share one sample of origin, sequenced in a study of blood T cell repertoires in COVID-19. Here immunoSEQ multiplex PCR was the method, and the copy in TCRdb shows in-frame clones only, minus some. The sample yields about 380,000 clones, 88% seen once. The specimen sequenced was PBMCs or T cells enriched from blood (not recorded which). Every receptor here comes from a woman in her late teens or twenties who had recovered from COVID-19.

The V call is TRBV27, the J call TRBJ1-1; a weak D match, TRBD1 (6 bases). V lost 5 bases and J lost 8, with 12 bases in between. The germline V gene has CDR1 MNHEY and CDR2 SMNVEV (reference sequence). The CDR3 loop spans 12 amino acids. This CDR3 reads CASSPPQGEAFF. CDR3 coding DNA: TGTGCCAGCAGTCCCCCACAGGGAGAAGCTTTCTTT.

This chain joins TRBV4-1 and TRBJ2-7; TRBD2 matches at 9 bases. Germline V CDR1 and CDR2: MGHRA, YSYEKL. Trimming removed 4 bases from V and 3 bases from J; junction bases left unmatched: 10. This CDR3 has 16 amino acids. Written as DNA, the CDR3 is TGCGCCAGCAGCCCGTCCCCCTTAGCGGGGGTCTACGAGCAGTACTTC. It codes for CASSPSPLAGVYEQYF.

The chain carries TRBV5-1 and TRBJ1-3; possible D gene TRBD1, 6 bases. The CDR3 has 17 residues. V lost 2 bases and J 0 bases, leaving 15 bases between the germline ends. CDR1 and CDR2 from the germline V gene are SGHRS and YFSETQ. CDR3 nucleotide sequence: TGCGCCAGCAGCTTAAGTGGGGACACCATCTCTGGAAACACCATATATTTT. Protein: CASSLSGDTISGNTIYF. Looking up the rest from reference TRBV5-1 and TRBJ1-3 gives the full variable domain: KAGVTQTPRYLIKTRGQQVTLSCSPISGHRSVSWYQQTPGQGLQFLFEYFSETQRNKGNFPGRFSGRQFSNSRSEMNVSTLELGDSALYLCASSLSGDTISGNTIYFGEGSWLTVV.

As DNA, the CDR3 is TGTGCCAGCAGCTATACTAGCGGGGGGGCGCAGGAGACCCAGTACTTC. Translating it yields CASSYTSGGAQETQYF. This chain uses TRBV13 with TRBJ2-5; TRBD2 agrees at 13 bases. The CDR3 sequence is 16 residues long. V shed 4 bases, J shed 5 bases, and the junction held 7 bases outside the gene matches. The V gene's germline CDR1 is PRHDT and CDR2 FYEKMQ (reference sequence).

Only one count was recorded for this clone. The chain uses TRBV30 and TRBJ1-3, with 7 bases aligning to TRBD1. Germline trimming cut 5 bases from V and 4 bases from J; bases unmatched to any gene: 8. The CDR3 has 14 amino acids. Germline V gene sequence: CDR1 GTSNPN, CDR2 SVGIG (reference sequence). This CDR3 is CAWAVDRVGNTIYF. CDR3 DNA: TGTGCCTGGGCCGTCGACAGGGTAGGAAACACCATATATTTT.

The rearrangement links TRBV3-1 (or the pseudogene TRBV3-2) to TRBJ2-7; D might be TRBD2 (5 bases). The CDR3 runs 11 residues. The V end lost 6 bases, the J end lost 6 bases, and 9 bases lay between the germline ends. Germline CDR1 and CDR2: LGHDT and YNNKEL (reference sequence). CDR3 nucleotide sequence: TGTGCCAGCAGTCGGGGTGGCGAGCAGTACTTC. Amino acid sequence: CASSRGGEQYF.

The CDR3 nucleotides are TGTGCCTGGAGTGCGGGGGTAGGATCACTGTTTTTT. Amino acid sequence: CAWSAGVGSLFF. The genes are TRBV30 and TRBJ1-4; a weak D match, TRBD1 (5 bases). Looked up from germline, CDR1 is GTSNPN and CDR2 is SVGIG (reference sequence). Trimming took off 1 base at V and 13 bases at J, with 13 bases between the two ends. The CDR3 runs to 12 residues.

This chain links TRBV5-1 with TRBJ2-5; 16 bases match TRBD2. J gave up 1 base and V 4 bases, and 4 bases lay outside the gene matches. Germline V CDR1 and CDR2: SGHRS, YFSETQ. This CDR3 has 17 amino acids. CDR3 DNA: TGCGCCAGCAGCCAGGGACTAGCGGGGGGGCGCCAAGAGACCCAGTACTTC. Translation: CASSQGLAGGRQETQYF.

The chain couples TRBV6-5 to TRBJ1-1, with 8 positions matching TRBD1. The germline V gene encodes CDR1 MNHEY and CDR2 SVGAGI. The junction had 5 bases not matched to a gene; V was cut back by 1 base and J by 1 base. CDR3 length: 16 amino acids. The chain's CDR3 is CASSYWTGTGNTEAFF. The CDR3 DNA is TGTGCCAGCAGTTACTGGACCGGGACAGGGAACACTGAAGCTTTCTTT.

The rearrangement joins TRBV30 to TRBJ2-1, with 9 bases lining up with TRBD2. Per germline, CDR1 GTSNPN and CDR2 SVGIG (reference sequence). This CDR3 is 13 amino acids long. V lost 6 bases to trimming and J lost 4 bases; unmatched junction nucleotides: 4. In DNA, the CDR3 is TGTGCCTGCGCGGGGGGGGCGTACAATGAGCAGTTCTTC. It yields the protein CACAGGAYNEQFF.

The rearrangement links TRBV30 to TRBJ1-5; a possible D gene is TRBD1 (5 bases). V lost 3 bases and J lost 2, with 20 bases in between. Germline CDR1 and CDR2: GTSNPN and SVGIG (reference sequence). The CDR3 is 17 residues long. CDR3 nucleotides: TGTGCCTGGAGCCGAGGTACCGGGGGAAAGCGCAATCAGCCCCAGCATTTT. Its protein product is CAWSRGTGGKRNQPQHF. The complete variable domain, with remaining parts taken from reference TRBV30 and TRBJ1-5, reads SQTIHQWPATLVQPVGSPLSLECTVEGTSNPNLYWYRQAAGRGLQLLFYSVGIGQISSEVPQNLSASRPQDRQFILSSKKLLLSDSGFYLCAWSRGTGGKRNQPQHFGDGTRLSIL.

The chain carries TRBV6-5 and TRBJ1-5; 10 nucleotides agree with TRBD1. CDR1 is MNHEY and CDR2 is SVGAGI in the germline V gene. The CDR3 sequence is 15 residues long. The J segment lost 2 bases and the V segment lost 4 bases, leaving 2 bases of the junction unmatched. The CDR3 protein is CASSSGTGGNQPQHF. The CDR3 bases are TGTGCCAGCAGTTCCGGGACAGGGGGCAATCAGCCCCAGCATTTT.

The V and J genes are TRBV11-2 and TRBJ1-4; no reliable D call. V was shortened by 2 bases and J by 4 bases, with 5 bases between the two germline ends. Germline V gives CDR1 SGHAT, CDR2 FQNNGV. The CDR3 is made up of 13 amino acids. The CDR3 here is CASSLTVNEKLFF. The DNA for the CDR3 is TGTGCCAGCAGCTTAACAGTTAATGAAAAACTGTTTTTT.

The J gene is TRBJ1-2, the V gene TRBV6-2 or TRBV6-3; 8 bases line up with TRBD1. This CDR3 contains 15 residues. V trimming: 4 bases; J trimming: 8 bases; junction bases outside the gene matches: 12. Per the germline V gene, CDR1 is MNHEY and CDR2 is SVGEGT. The CDR3 here is CASSSNPDRVEGYTF. CDR3 nucleotide sequence: TGTGCCAGCAGTTCCAACCCGGACAGGGTCGAGGGCTACACCTTC.

The gene calls are TRBV6-2 or TRBV6-3 and TRBJ2-7; D not certain. CDR1 MNHEY and CDR2 SVGEGT come from the germline V gene. The V end was cut by 0 bases, the J end by 4 bases, with 7 bases between. The CDR3 has 13 residues. CDR3 amino acids: CASSYSNMYEQYF. For the CDR3, the DNA is TGTGCCAGCAGTTACTCGAACATGTACGAGCAGTACTTC.

The V call is TRBV5-4, the J call TRBJ1-2; possibly TRBD1 for D (6 bases). The germline V gene has CDR1 SGHNT and CDR2 YYREEE (reference sequence). Between the trimmed V and J ends, which lost 3 bases and 2 bases, there was a span of 14 bases. CDR3 length: 15 residues. The CDR3 loop is CASSSTGLLNYGYTF. CDR3 nucleotide sequence: TGTGCCAGCAGCTCGACAGGTTTATTGAACTATGGCTACACCTTC.

J is TRBJ1-4 and V is TRBV6-6; 9 bases are a match to TRBD1. Germline V gene sequence: CDR1 MNHNY, CDR2 SVGAGI (reference sequence). V shed 6 bases and J 8 bases; nucleotides not matched to a gene: 10. The CDR3 consists of 15 residues. The CDR3 nucleotides are TGTGCCAGCAGCACGGGACAGGGACAATGGGAAAAACTGTTTTTT. It translates to CASSTGQGQWEKLFF.

This clone was observed a few times. The J gene is TRBJ1-5, the V gene TRBV5-6, with 11 bases fitting TRBD1. V gave up 4 bases and J gave up 4 bases; unmatched junction bases: 7. Germline V gives CDR1 SGHDT, CDR2 YYEEEE. This CDR3 is 16 amino acids long. For the CDR3, the DNA is TGTGCCAGCAGCGCGGACAGGGGGCTGGGAAATCAGCCCCAGCATTTT. Translated: CASSADRGLGNQPQHF.

The count of this clone is one. This chain links TRBV10-1 with TRBJ2-7, with TRBD1 as a possible D gene (6 bases). The germline V gene encodes CDR1 WNHNN and CDR2 SYGVQD (reference sequence). V was clipped by 4 bases and J by 1 base, with 14 bases between them. There are 15 residues in the CDR3. CDR3 sequence reads: CASSAGTYHSYEQYF. The CDR3 bases are TGCGCCAGCAGTGCTGGGACATACCATTCCTACGAGCAGTACTTC.

The chain employs TRBV9 and TRBJ2-1, with unresolved D. This CDR3 contains 13 residues. V dropped 3 bases and J dropped 4 bases, with 8 bases sitting between them. Germline assignment: CDR1 SGDLS and CDR2 YYNGEE. The CDR3 DNA reads as TGTGCCAGCAGCGGGCTAGGATACAATGAGCAGTTCTTC. Translated: CASSGLGYNEQFF.

This clone showed up just once. The chain couples TRBV6-2 or TRBV6-3 to TRBJ1-2, with D possibly matching TRBD1 (5 bases). Trimming removed 6 bases at V and 5 bases at J, with 13 bases between. Germline V gene lookup returns CDR1 MNHEY and CDR2 SVGEGT. The CDR3 spans 13 residues. The CDR3 DNA reads TGTGCCAGCAGCCGAAATGGGGGGTATGGCTACACCTTC. Its translation is CASSRNGGYGYTF.

This chain connects TRBV3-1 (or the pseudogene TRBV3-2) to TRBJ2-1, with 8 positions matching TRBD2. Trimming removed 4 bases from V and 8 bases from J; junction bases left unmatched: 7. The CDR3 length is 14 residues. Germline V gives CDR1 LGHDT, CDR2 YNNKEL (reference sequence). CDR3: CASSRLAGGDEQFF. The CDR3, as DNA: TGTGCCAGCAGCCGACTAGCCGGGGGGGATGAGCAGTTCTTC.

The gene calls are TRBV7-8 and TRBJ2-7, with 9 positions matching TRBD1. The V segment lost 5 bases and the J segment 2 bases; nucleotides outside the gene matches: 7. There are 15 residues in the CDR3. Germline V gene lookup returns CDR1 SGHVS and CDR2 FQNEAQ. The CDR3 nucleotides are TGTGCCAGCAGCACCACGGGACAGGGTGCCTACGAGCAGTACTTC. Its translation: CASSTTGQGAYEQYF.

Here the CDR3 DNA reads TGTGCCAGCAGCTCCTCCCCTGGTCGGTCACCCCTCCACTTT. Amino acids: CASSSSPGRSPLHF. This rearrangement joins TRBV13 to TRBJ1-6; no reliable D call. V gave up 4 bases and J gave up 10 bases, with 14 bases separating them. The CDR3 spans 14 residues. Germline lookup yields CDR1 PRHDT and CDR2 FYEKMQ (reference sequence).